One sample yielded the 29 T cell receptor beta chains listed below, sequenced in a study of T cells after yellow fever vaccination. TCRdb re-derived calls from the 5' RACE reads in MiXCR, one entry per CDR3 protein. Here the sample spans fewer than 500,000 distinct CDR3 sequences, 18% being singletons. The material sequenced was PBMCs, taken before the yellow fever booster vaccination. Receptor source: a man aged 18 to 29 who received the YFV17D yellow fever vaccine.

The table lists this clonotype with a few counts. This rearrangement joins TRBV5-4 to TRBJ2-1; D is ambiguous. Per germline, CDR1 SGHNT and CDR2 YYREEE (reference sequence). The CDR3 extends over 12 amino acids. The V and J ends lost 3 bases and 9 bases respectively, with 10 bases between them. CDR3 amino acids: CASSWSSAEQFF. CDR3 DNA: TGTGCCAGCAGCTGGTCTAGTGCTGAGCAGTTCTTC.

The rearrangement uses TRBV5-1 and TRBJ2-2, with 7 bases that match TRBD2. V dropped 4 bases and J dropped 11; count of bases not matched to a gene: 5. The germline V gene encodes CDR1 SGHRS and CDR2 YFSETQ. CDR3 length equals 12 residues. CDR3 in DNA: TGCGCCAGCAGCCGGGAGGATGAAGAGCTGTTTTTT. It encodes CASSREDEELFF. The variable domain in full, completed from reference TRBV5-1 and TRBJ2-2, reads KAGVTQTPRYLIKTRGQQVTLSCSPISGHRSVSWYQQTPGQGLQFLFEYFSETQRNKGNFPGRFSGRQFSNSRSEMNVSTLELGDSALYLCASSREDEELFFGEGSRLTVL.

This clonotype has only a few counts. This chain connects TRBV7-2 to TRBJ1-6, with D perhaps matching TRBD1 (6 bases). This CDR3 is built from 14 residues. Germline assignment: CDR1 SGHTA and CDR2 FQGNSA. V shed 1 base and J shed 10 bases, with 11 bases lying between them. CDR3 sequence reads: CASSLEGGGSPLHF. CDR3 DNA sequence: TGTGCCAGCAGCTTAGAGGGGGGCGGGTCACCCCTCCACTTT.

This clonotype was recorded a few times. This chain joins TRBV7-2 and TRBJ2-1, with D perhaps TRBD1 (5 bases). V was pared by 6 bases and J by 8 bases, with 20 bases between. Looked up from germline, CDR1 is SGHTA and CDR2 is FQGNSA. The CDR3 is 15 amino acids. CDR3 in DNA: TGTGCCAGCAGAATAGGGGAAGTGGTGGTCCATGAGCAGTTCTTC. Encoded protein: CASRIGEVVVHEQFF.

This clonotype came up a few times. The chain links TRBV4-1 to TRBJ1-3, with no clear D. The CDR3 loop spans 17 amino acids. Trimming took off 2 bases at V and 7 bases at J, with 21 bases between the two ends. Germline-derived CDR1 and CDR2 are MGHRA and YSYEKL. The CDR3 DNA is TGCGCCAGCAGCCAACTGAGGGTCGGGTCTCGGAGGAACACCATATATTTT. This translates into CASSQLRVGSRRNTIYF.

The chain joins TRBV30 to TRBJ1-3; D is unresolved. The V end was cut by 5 bases, the J end by 0 bases, with 8 bases between. Germline values: CDR1 GTSNPN, CDR2 SVGIG (reference sequence). The CDR3 sequence is 13 residues long. The CDR3, as DNA: TGTGCCTGGGCCGCAGTCTCTGGAAACACCATATATTTT. This codes for CAWAAVSGNTIYF.

This chain connects TRBV4-1 to TRBJ2-5, with no clear D. The V and J ends lost 1 base and 4 bases respectively, with 7 bases between them. From germline, CDR1 is MGHRA and CDR2 YSYEKL. The CDR3 sequence is 13 residues long. The CDR3 protein is CASSQGSGETQYF. As DNA, the CDR3 is TGCGCCAGCAGCCAAGGTTCGGGAGAGACCCAGTACTTC.

The chain is built from TRBV11-2 and TRBJ2-1; TRBD2 matches at 7 bases. The CDR3 contains 17 residues. Per the germline V gene, CDR1 is SGHAT and CDR2 is FQNNGV. Unmatched junction bases numbered 7, after V lost 2 bases and J lost 0 bases. The CDR3 DNA is TGTGCCAGCAGCTTACGAAGGCGGGGGAGCTCCTACAATGAGCAGTTCTTC. This sequence encodes CASSLRRRGSSYNEQFF.

This clonotype was seen a few times. The V gene is TRBV27, the J gene TRBJ2-2; D remains unclear. This CDR3 has 17 amino acids. Trimming took off 3 bases at V and 1 base at J, with 15 bases between the two ends. Germline V gives CDR1 MNHEY, CDR2 SMNVEV (reference sequence). The CDR3 here is CASSFIGIQENTGELFF. DNA of the CDR3: TGTGCCAGCAGTTTTATTGGGATCCAGGAGAACACCGGGGAGCTGTTTTTT.

This clonotype was found a few times. The chain links TRBV6-1 to TRBJ2-2, with TRBD2 identical over 10 bases. Germline V gene lookup returns CDR1 MNHNS and CDR2 SASEGT. After removal of 5 bases from V and 3 bases from J, the junction contained 6 bases not matched to a gene. The CDR3 covers 16 residues. The CDR3 nucleotides read TGTGCCAGCAGTATCCTTCTAGCGGGGGACACCGGGGAGCTGTTTTTT. It is translated as CASSILLAGDTGELFF.

The chain carries TRBV7-2 and TRBJ1-2; D is ambiguous. Deletions cut 3 bases from V and 4 bases from J, with 18 bases between. The CDR3 has 16 amino acids. Germline CDR1 SGHTA, CDR2 FQGNSA. The CDR3 spells CASSFNPETVSYGYTF. CDR3 sequence (DNA): TGTGCCAGCAGCTTCAACCCCGAGACCGTATCCTATGGCTACACCTTC. Full variable domain (remainder filled in from reference TRBV7-2 and TRBJ1-2): GAGVSQSPSNKVTEKGKDVELRCDPISGHTALYWYRQSLGQGLEFLIYFQGNSAPDKSGLPSDRFSAERTGGSVSTLTIQRTQQEDSAVYLCASSFNPETVSYGYTFGSGTRLTVV.

This clonotype was detected a few times. This chain uses TRBV5-1 with TRBJ2-2; 9 nucleotides line up with TRBD2. This CDR3 region has 17 residues. Trimming took 5 bases from V and 5 from J; bases not matched to a gene: 13. The germline V gene has CDR1 SGHRS and CDR2 YFSETQ. The CDR3 sequence is CASSYRSGTSRTGELFF. Here the CDR3 DNA reads TGCGCCAGCAGTTACCGATCCGGGACTAGCAGGACCGGGGAGCTGTTTTTT.

V usage is TRBV12-3 or TRBV12-4 and J usage is TRBJ2-1; D unclear. This CDR3 has 13 residues. Trimming stripped 0 bases from V and 10 bases from J, with 10 bases between. The CDR3 DNA follows: TGTGCCAGCAGTTTAGCGCCGTCGGGCGAGCAGTTCTTC. Residues: CASSLAPSGEQFF.

In its sample, this clonotype was seen a few times. V is TRBV29-1 and J is TRBJ2-7; TRBD1 might be the D (6 bases). From germline, CDR1 is SQVTM and CDR2 ANQGSEA. Trimming took 4 bases from V and 7 from J, leaving 20 bases between them. The CDR3 length is 14 residues. As DNA, the CDR3 is TGCAGCGTTGGGCCCTGGATGGGGGCGGGTGAGCAGTACTTC. It yields the protein CSVGPWMGAGEQYF.

This clonotype was observed a handful of times. CDR3 loop: CSAERGRNNEQFF. The CDR3 DNA is TGCAGTGCTGAAAGGGGCAGGAACAATGAGCAGTTCTTC. V gene TRBV20-1 combines with J gene TRBJ2-1, with a weak D call TRBD1 (5 bases). Germline CDR1 and CDR2: DFQATT and SNEGSKA (reference sequence). This CDR3 is built from 13 residues. V was pared by 5 bases and J by 5 bases, with 13 bases between.

The sample holds a few counts of this clonotype. V is TRBV29-1 and J is TRBJ2-5, with TRBD1 matching 9 bases. CDR3 length equals 16 residues. V lost 8 bases to trimming and J lost 2 bases; unmatched junction nucleotides: 15. Germline assignment: CDR1 SQVTM and CDR2 ANQGSEA. CDR3 nucleotides: TGCAGCAGTACAGGGGGCATTGGCTCATTACAAGAGACCCAGTACTTC. Its translation is CSSTGGIGSLQETQYF.

J is TRBJ1-2 and V is TRBV7-2; D is undetermined. Trimming stripped 1 base from V and 5 bases from J, with 11 bases between. Looked up from germline, CDR1 is SGHTA and CDR2 is FQGNSA. The CDR3 is made up of 14 amino acids. The CDR3 nucleotides are TGTGCCAGCAGCTTAGAGCCAGTTAGTTATGGCTACACCTTC. Its protein is CASSLEPVSYGYTF.

This clonotype appeared a few times. The gene calls are TRBV5-1 and TRBJ2-1; unclear D gene. Per germline, CDR1 SGHRS and CDR2 YFSETQ. Trimming took 3 bases from V and 6 from J, leaving 16 bases between them. The CDR3 runs 15 residues. The CDR3 coding sequence is TGCGCCAGCAGCTCCACCCTGCTGGCAGTCAATGAGCAGTTCTTC. Encoded protein: CASSSTLLAVNEQFF.

The rearrangement uses TRBV6-4 and TRBJ2-1; D not certain. Trimming pared 3 bases from V and 0 bases from J, leaving 12 bases between. CDR3 size: 16 residues. From germline, CDR1 is MRHNA and CDR2 SNTAGT. For the CDR3, the DNA is TGTGCCAGCAGTGATAGTTCGCTGAGCTCCTACAATGAGCAGTTCTTC. Translating it yields CASSDSSLSSYNEQFF.

This chain links TRBV19 with TRBJ1-2; tentative D call: TRBD1 (5 bases). Deletions cut 0 bases from V and 2 bases from J, with 13 bases between. Germline values: CDR1 LNHDA, CDR2 SQIVND (reference sequence). This CDR3 is built from 16 residues. CDR3 DNA sequence: TGTGCCAGTAGTATAGATGGGGCAGCACAAAACTATGGCTACACCTTC. Protein: CASSIDGAAQNYGYTF.

The chain uses TRBV5-1 and TRBJ1-2; a weak D match, TRBD1 (6 bases). V lost 0 bases, J lost 4 bases, and 10 bases lay in between. This CDR3 is built from 14 residues. Germline assignment: CDR1 SGHRS and CDR2 YFSETQ. Here the CDR3 DNA reads TGCGCCAGCAGCTTGGAACAGGGCGGCTATGGCTACACCTTC. This codes for CASSLEQGGYGYTF.

J is TRBJ2-3 and V is TRBV20-1; D may match TRBD1 or TRBD2 (7 bases each). The V and J ends lost 6 bases and 4 bases respectively, with 14 bases between them. Germline CDR1 reads DFQATT; CDR2 reads SNEGSKA (reference sequence). This CDR3 comprises 13 residues. The CDR3 spells CSARGGSSDTQYF. The CDR3 region has the DNA TGCAGTGCCAGGGGGGGTTCTTCAGATACGCAGTATTTT.

The gene calls are TRBV7-2 and TRBJ2-4; a possible D gene is TRBD2 (7 bases). The CDR3 totals 15 residues. The V and J ends lost 5 bases and 13 bases respectively, with 24 bases between them. Germline CDR1 SGHTA, CDR2 FQGNSA. The CDR3 coding sequence is TGTGCCAGCAGCCCAGCGGCGGGGGCGTCGAATTCCCAGTACTTC. Its translation is CASSPAAGASNSQYF.

This clonotype was counted only a few times. The rearrangement links TRBV27 to TRBJ2-1; 12 bases are a match to TRBD2. This CDR3 comprises 16 residues. V lost 5 bases, J lost 2 bases, and 4 bases stayed unmatched. CDR1 is MNHEY, CDR2 SMNVEV, per germline (reference sequence). For the CDR3, the DNA is TGTGCCAGCAGTCGACTAGCGGGGGCAACCTACAATGAGCAGTTCTTC. It codes for CASSRLAGATYNEQFF.

The gene calls are TRBV4-3 and TRBJ1-5; TRBD1 aligns across 7 bases. Trimming cost V 0 bases and J 4 bases; bases outside gene matches: 12. Germline V lookup: CDR1 LGHNA, CDR2 YSLEER. CDR3 length: 18 residues. The CDR3 region is CASSQDEPDRAGNQPQHF. The CDR3 region has the DNA TGCGCCAGCAGCCAAGATGAGCCAGACAGGGCGGGGAATCAGCCCCAGCATTTT.

This chain links TRBV11-2 with TRBJ2-7; D uncertain. The CDR3 loop spans 14 amino acids. The V end was cut by 5 bases, the J end by 3 bases, with 14 bases between. Germline V gives CDR1 SGHAT, CDR2 FQNNGV. This CDR3 reads CASSPGPPSYEQYV. For the CDR3, the DNA is TGTGCCAGCAGCCCTGGACCACCAAGCTACGAGCAGTACGTC.

V is TRBV10-3 and J is TRBJ2-5; TRBD2 matches at 9 bases. The germline gives CDR1 ENHRY, CDR2 SYGVKD. The V segment lost 4 bases and the J segment 2 bases; nucleotides outside the gene matches: 5. This CDR3 is built from 15 residues. DNA for the CDR3: TGTGCCATCAGTGGCTCAGCGGGGGGACAAGAGACCCAGTACTTC. Protein product: CAISGSAGGQETQYF.

The chain joins TRBV28 to TRBJ1-2; D is undetermined. The V and J ends lost 5 bases and 8 bases respectively, with 12 bases between them. The CDR3 spans 12 residues. Germline CDR1 reads MDHEN; CDR2 reads SYDVKM. The CDR3 bases are TGTGCCAGCAGTCCACGGGTATCCGGCTACACCTTC. This codes for CASSPRVSGYTF.

This clonotype appeared a few times. V is TRBV4-3 and J is TRBJ2-2, with D unresolved. Germline CDR1 LGHNA, CDR2 YSLEER. V shed 6 bases and J shed 0 bases, with 5 bases lying between them. CDR3 size: 13 residues. CDR3 residues: CASSITNTGELFF. DNA for the CDR3: TGCGCCAGCAGTATCACGAACACCGGGGAGCTGTTTTTT.